The 29 T cell receptor beta chains listed next were all sequenced from one sample in a study of CD8+ T cells in alopecia areata. Treatment described: oral pan-JAK inhibitor, 5-10 mg twice daily. Extracted RNA was reverse transcribed, and the resulting cDNA served as sequencing template. Measured with immunoSEQ multiplex PCR; TCRdb has only the in-frame clones, and not every one. The table shows over 100,000 clones, with around 56% occurring only once. The specimen comprised CD4+ T cells sorted from blood, sampled at week 4, from a patient treated with tofacitinib. These receptors all come from a human donor with alopecia areata.

The J gene is TRBJ1-5, the V gene TRBV6-6; no definite D call. Germline loops: CDR1 MNHNY, CDR2 SVGAGI (reference sequence). The CDR3 runs to 12 residues. V was trimmed by 11 bases and J by 2 bases, leaving 10 bases between them. The CDR3 reads CAADDGNQPQHF. Written as DNA, the CDR3 is TGTGCCGCTGACGATGGCAATCAGCCCCAGCATTTT.

This rearrangement joins TRBV29-1 to TRBJ2-5; D is unclear. Trimming took 7 bases from V and 3 from J, leaving 12 bases between them. The germline V gene encodes CDR1 SQVTM and CDR2 ANQGSEA. The CDR3 has 12 residues. CDR3 loop: CSALRNKETQYF. The CDR3 region has the DNA TGCAGCGCCTTGCGGAATAAAGAGACCCAGTACTTC.

In its sample, this clone was seen many times. The chain combines TRBV7-9 with TRBJ1-1, with D unresolved. This CDR3 contains 13 residues. The ends were cut back, 1 base at V and 5 bases at J, with 8 bases in the middle. The germline V gene has CDR1 SEHNR and CDR2 FQNEAQ (reference sequence). This chain's CDR3 is CASSLGQWTEAFF. The DNA of the CDR3 is TGTGCCAGCAGCTTAGGACAATGGACTGAAGCTTTCTTT.

This chain links TRBV7-9 with TRBJ2-2, with no clear D. V gave up 5 bases and J gave up 7 bases, with 8 bases separating them. Germline V gene lookup returns CDR1 SEHNR and CDR2 FQNEAQ (reference sequence). This CDR3 is 12 amino acids long. The DNA for the CDR3 is TGTGCCAGCAGCCCCATCGGCGGGGAGCTGTTTTTT. It specifies CASSPIGGELFF. The entire variable domain, with the rest obtained from reference TRBV7-9 and TRBJ2-2, is as follows: DTGVSQNPRHKITKRGQNVTFRCDPISEHNRLYWYRQTLGQGPEFLTYFQNEAQLEKSRLLSDRFSAERPKGSFSTLEIQRTEQGDSAMYLCASSPIGGELFFGEGSRLTVL.

The chain employs TRBV30 and TRBJ1-2; D perhaps matches TRBD1 (5 bases). The V and J ends lost 2 bases and 7 bases respectively, with 17 bases between them. This CDR3 spans 14 amino acids. CDR1 and CDR2 from the germline V gene are GTSNPN and SVGIG (reference sequence). The chain's CDR3 is CAWSPLGGAGGYTF. The CDR3 region has the DNA TGTGCCTGGAGTCCCCTTGGAGGGGCTGGTGGCTACACCTTC.

CDR3 sequence reads: CASSVSGNYNEQFF. CDR3 bases: TGTGCCAGCAGCGTCAGCGGGAACTACAATGAGCAGTTCTTC. The chain is built from TRBV9 and TRBJ2-1; 7 bases line up with TRBD2. Trimming took 2 bases from V and 3 from J; bases not matched to a gene: 2. Germline V gene data show CDR1 as SGDLS and CDR2 as YYNGEE. The CDR3 runs to 14 residues.

This clone was detected only a few times. The chain uses TRBV12-5 and TRBJ2-1; D not certain. Trimming stripped 6 bases from V and 10 bases from J, with 13 bases between. The germline CDR1 and CDR2 sequences are LGHNT and FRNRAP. The CDR3 spans 12 residues. CDR3 in amino acids: CASGPDSVEQFF. The DNA for the CDR3 is TGTGCTAGTGGACCGGATTCGGTCGAGCAGTTCTTC.

This clone was seen only once. The chain combines TRBV25-1 with TRBJ2-7, with unresolved D. From germline, CDR1 is MGHDK and CDR2 SYGVNS. Trimming took off 2 bases at V and 5 bases at J, with 4 bases between the two ends. This CDR3 region has 11 residues. Here the CDR3 reads CASSEPDEQYF. For the CDR3, the DNA is TGTGCCAGCAGTGAACCTGACGAGCAGTACTTC.

The DNA of the CDR3 is TGCGCCAGCAGTCAGCCCATCCCATGGAGGTCCTACGAGCAGTACTTC. It codes for CASSQPIPWRSYEQYF. V is TRBV23-1 and J is TRBJ2-7, with D perhaps TRBD2 (5 bases). TRBV23-1 qualifies as an ORF whose function is uncertain. This CDR3 has 16 residues. V was pared by 3 bases and J by 1 base, with 16 bases between.

V gene TRBV25-1 combines with J gene TRBJ2-5; 8 bases map to TRBD1. The junction had 14 bases not matched to a gene; V was cut back by 4 bases and J by 7 bases. Germline-derived CDR1 and CDR2 are MGHDK and SYGVNS. The CDR3 runs to 16 residues. CDR3 sequence: CASSGAGTGKEGTQYF. In nucleotides, the CDR3 is TGTGCCAGCAGTGGGGCAGGGACAGGCAAAGAAGGGACCCAGTACTTC.

The chain is built from TRBV6-6 and TRBJ2-3; 9 bases align to TRBD2. CDR1 is MNHNY and CDR2 is SVGAGI in the germline V gene (reference sequence). This CDR3 region has 14 residues. With V trimmed by 6 bases and J by 2 bases, 3 bases remained unmatched. Written as DNA, the CDR3 is TGTGCCAGCAGGGCGGGGGGGCCCACAGATACGCAGTATTTT. This encodes CASRAGGPTDTQYF.

This clone has at least ten counts. The chain recombines TRBV5-6 with TRBJ2-4; D possibly corresponds to TRBD2 (5 bases). Germline assignment: CDR1 SGHDT and CDR2 YYEEEE. There are 15 residues in the CDR3. V was trimmed by 4 bases and J by 3 bases, leaving 14 bases between them. In DNA, the CDR3 is TGTGCCAGCAGCCCACGGACGGGGAACAAAAACATTCAGTACTTC. Translated, it gives CASSPRTGNKNIQYF.

There are a few counts of this clone. The chain has TRBV7-3 and TRBJ2-2; perhaps TRBD1 as D (6 bases). CDR1 and CDR2 from the germline V gene are SGHTA and FQGTGA. CDR3 length: 14 residues. V lost 5 bases to trimming and J lost 8 bases, with 15 bases between them. This chain's CDR3 is CASSPGQVTGELFF. DNA for the CDR3: TGTGCCAGCAGCCCGGGACAAGTCACGGGGGAGCTGTTTTTT.

The chain combines TRBV29-1 with TRBJ1-1, with D hard to call. V was trimmed by 6 bases and J by 5 bases, leaving 19 bases between them. The CDR3 consists of 14 residues. Germline V CDR1 and CDR2: SQVTM, ANQGSEA. The CDR3 DNA follows: TGCAGCGTGCGCTTATTAAGGGCACGGACTGAAGCTTTCTTT. Its translation: CSVRLLRARTEAFF.

CDR3 sequence reads: CAWRPPTGLSSYEQYF. CDR3 sequence (DNA): TGTGCCTGGCGACCCCCGACAGGCTTGTCCTCCTACGAGCAGTACTTC. The rearrangement joins TRBV30 to TRBJ2-7; a weak D match, TRBD1 (6 bases). This CDR3 contains 16 residues. From germline, CDR1 is GTSNPN and CDR2 SVGIG (reference sequence). V was cut by 5 bases and J by 0 bases, with 20 bases left in between.

This clone was observed a handful of times. CDR3 coding DNA: TGCGCCAGCAGCTTGGAGGGCCCCGGGGAGCTGTTTTTT. Translating gives CASSLEGPGELFF. The chain recombines TRBV5-1 with TRBJ2-2; D remains ambiguous. Germline assignment: CDR1 SGHRS and CDR2 YFSETQ. This CDR3 has 13 residues. Trimming took off 0 bases at V and 6 bases at J, with 6 bases between the two ends.

This clone showed up just a few times. The chain uses TRBV5-6 and TRBJ2-6; D is ambiguous. The length of the CDR3 is 16 residues. V gave up 1 base and J gave up 0 bases, with 8 bases separating them. CDR1 is SGHDT and CDR2 is YYEEEE in the germline V gene. The CDR3 nucleotides read TGTGCCAGCAGCTTGTGGGGTGCCTCTGGGGCCAACGTCCTGACTTTC. This translates into CASSLWGASGANVLTF.

V gene TRBV6-6 combines with J gene TRBJ2-7; tentative D call: TRBD2 (5 bases). Trimming stripped 6 bases from V and 7 bases from J, with 13 bases between. Germline lookup yields CDR1 MNHNY and CDR2 SVGAGI (reference sequence). The CDR3 has 12 amino acids. As DNA, the CDR3 is TGTGCCAGCAGCCCCAATCGAGGGGAGCAGTACTTC. This encodes CASSPNRGEQYF.

The J gene is TRBJ2-5, the V gene TRBV2, with D perhaps matching TRBD1 or TRBD2 (5 bases each). The J call may be faulty, since TRBJ2-7 better matches the DNA end. Per germline, CDR1 SNHLY and CDR2 FYNNEI. The CDR3 is 14 residues long. CDR3 loop: CASTKAGTEYEQYF. For the CDR3, the DNA is TGTGCCAGCACCAAAGCAGGGACCGAATACGAGCAGTACTTC.

The chain uses TRBV30 and TRBJ1-2; D is unresolved. Trimming took 2 bases from V and 8 from J, leaving 18 bases between them. Germline CDR1 is GTSNPN and CDR2 is SVGIG (reference sequence). This CDR3 comprises 14 residues. The CDR3 nucleotides read TGTGCCTGGAGTTTAGGGTTGTCGGCCGTGGGCTACACCTTC. This translates into CAWSLGLSAVGYTF.

This clone was seen a few times. The gene calls are TRBV5-1 and TRBJ1-3; D remains unclear. The V gene's germline CDR1 is SGHRS and CDR2 YFSETQ. The CDR3 runs 17 residues. V lost 2 bases, J lost 0 bases, and 15 bases lay in between. The CDR3, as DNA: TGCGCCAGCAGCTTTGGTGGGAGGTCGAGCTCTGGAAACACCATATATTTT. Translated: CASSFGGRSSSGNTIYF.

This clone was observed a few times. At one end the junction does not follow the germline gene, possibly because of a read error. CDR3 sequence: CASSSRTRTGDF. The CDR3 region has the DNA TGTGCCAGCAGCTCTAGGACGCGAACCGGAGATTTT. V and J are TRBV5-6 and TRBJ2-3; D is unclear. Germline V CDR1 and CDR2: SGHDT, YYEEEE. This CDR3 is 12 amino acids long. Filled out from reference TRBV5-6 and TRBJ2-3, the complete variable domain reads DAGVTQSPTHLIKTRGQQVTLRCSPKSGHDTVSWYQQALGQGPQFIFQYYEEEERQRGNFPDRFSGHQFPNYSSELNVNALLLGDSALYLCASSSRTRTGDFGPGTRLTVL.

J is TRBJ1-2 and V is TRBV30; D not certain. Germline V gene data show CDR1 as GTSNPN and CDR2 as SVGIG (reference sequence). V shed 4 bases and J shed 8 bases, with 17 bases lying between them. The CDR3 runs to 13 residues. As DNA, the CDR3 is TGTGCCTGGACCACAGAGGCGGTCGGCGGCTACACCTTC. Translated: CAWTTEAVGGYTF.

This clone came up a few times. The chain has TRBV5-4 and TRBJ2-1, with 7 bases that match TRBD1. This CDR3 is built from 16 residues. The V gene's germline CDR1 is SGHNT and CDR2 YYREEE (reference sequence). V lost 0 bases and J lost 1; bases outside the gene matches: 4. The CDR3 loop reads CASSLAGRGSYNEQFF. CDR3 coding DNA: TGTGCCAGCAGCTTGGCGGGCAGGGGGTCCTACAATGAGCAGTTCTTC.

This clone was seen more than once but under ten times. V gene TRBV7-2 combines with J gene TRBJ2-1; 13 bases line up with TRBD2. The CDR3 runs 16 residues. Trimming took 5 bases from V and 9 from J; bases not matched to a gene: 10. The germline V gene has CDR1 SGHTA and CDR2 FQGNSA. Here the CDR3 reads CASSHRLAGGRSEQFF. CDR3 nucleotides: TGTGCCAGCAGCCATAGACTAGCGGGAGGCCGCAGTGAGCAGTTCTTC.

The chain joins TRBV20-1 to TRBJ1-2, with D hard to call. The CDR3 covers 11 residues. CDR1 is DFQATT and CDR2 is SNEGSKA in the germline V gene (reference sequence). V lost 3 bases and J 5 bases, leaving 7 bases between the germline ends. The DNA for the CDR3 is TGCAGTGCTAGTAATCGGTATGGCTACACCTTC. Translated, it gives CSASNRYGYTF.

The J gene is TRBJ2-7, the V gene TRBV30, with D possibly being TRBD1 (5 bases). The CDR3 is 14 residues long. The germline V and J ends were trimmed by 1 base and 5 bases, with 15 bases remaining between them. Looked up from germline, CDR1 is GTSNPN and CDR2 is SVGIG (reference sequence). CDR3 region: CAWSAGNSHDEQYF. The CDR3 region has the DNA TGTGCCTGGAGTGCAGGGAATTCGCACGACGAGCAGTACTTC.

The chain couples TRBV7-8 to TRBJ1-2, with D possibly matching TRBD1 (6 bases). CDR1 SGHVS and CDR2 FQNEAQ come from the germline V gene. The V end lost 3 bases, the J end lost 4 bases, and 9 bases lay between the germline ends. The CDR3 loop spans 13 amino acids. DNA of the CDR3: TGTGCCAGCAGCTTTAGCAGGGGCTATGGCTACACCTTC. It is translated as CASSFSRGYGYTF.

The V and J genes are TRBV19 and TRBJ1-5; D may be TRBD1 (5 bases). The CDR3 contains 15 residues. V lost 3 bases and J lost 1, with 10 bases in between. The V gene's germline CDR1 is LNHDA and CDR2 SQIVND (reference sequence). The CDR3 bases are TGTGCCAGTAGTATGTCCCGGGACAGCAATCAGCCCCAGCATTTT. Protein sequence: CASSMSRDSNQPQHF.